This T cell receptor beta chain appears in the sequencing data of a study of blood T cell repertoires in COVID-19. Here immunoSEQ multiplex PCR was the method, and the copy in TCRdb shows in-frame clones only, minus some. The repertoire holds nearly 350,000 clones, with approximately 91% as singletons. Germline V lookup: CDR1 SEHNR, CDR2 FQNEAQ (reference sequence). The CDR3 has 12 residues. V lost 1 base and J lost 8, with 8 bases in between. The sample holds one count of this clone. V and J are TRBV7-9 and TRBJ1-2; D gene ambiguous. Sample: peripheral blood. This sequence was found in a woman between 70 and 85 years old with COVID-19, enrolled during active disease. CDR3 sequence (DNA): TGTGCCAGCAGCTTAGGTATGGGCGGCTACACCTTC. Residues: CASSLGMGGYTF.